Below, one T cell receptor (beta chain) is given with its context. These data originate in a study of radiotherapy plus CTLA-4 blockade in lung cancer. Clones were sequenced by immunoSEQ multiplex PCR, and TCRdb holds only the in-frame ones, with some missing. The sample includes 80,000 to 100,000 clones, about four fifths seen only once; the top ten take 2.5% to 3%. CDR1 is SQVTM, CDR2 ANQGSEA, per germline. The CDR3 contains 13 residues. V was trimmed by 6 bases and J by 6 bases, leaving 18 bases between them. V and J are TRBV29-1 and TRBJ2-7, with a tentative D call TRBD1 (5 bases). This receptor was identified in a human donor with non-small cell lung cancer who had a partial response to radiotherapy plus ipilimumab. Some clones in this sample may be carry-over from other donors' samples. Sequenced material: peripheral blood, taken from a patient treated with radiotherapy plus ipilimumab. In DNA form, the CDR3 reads TGCAGCGTCGCCTCCTGGGTGGGGCGCGAGCAGTACTTC. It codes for CSVASWVGREQYF.